The entry that follows covers one T cell receptor beta chain sequence. Its antigen remains unknown. These data originate in a study of T-cell reconstitution after alpha-beta-depleted transplantation in children. Notes on the study in general: One year after transplant, T-cell counts and diversity came mostly from newly produced T cells. Recipient T cells and thymic progenitors that survived gave rise to the high TCRbeta diversity observed at day 60 in some patients. Alpha-beta T cells present about two months after transplant were reported to originate from several hundred expanded graft clones.

Construction of the TCRbeta library involved unique molecular identifiers. Each CDR3 protein is one row after TCRdb ran MiXCR on the PCR reads. The sample holds 440,000 or so distinct CDR3 sequences, roughly 43% seen once. The TCR originated in a girl under 10 years old with aplastic anemia, due to receive a stem cell transplant. The sequenced sample was PBMCs, obtained before TCRalphabeta/CD19-depleted stem cell transplant.

The CDR3 sequence: CSADRDNYGYTF. The CDR3 DNA reads as TGCAGTGCAGACAGGGATAACTATGGCTACACCTTC. The chain recombines TRBV20-1 with TRBJ1-2; 7 nucleotides match TRBD1. V shed 6 bases and J 1 base; nucleotides not matched to a gene: 2. The germline CDR1 and CDR2 sequences are DFQATT and SNEGSKA (reference sequence). The CDR3 is 12 residues long.